A single sample gave rise to the 29 T cell receptor beta chains below, sequenced in a study of blood T cell repertoires in COVID-19. Assay used: immunoSEQ multiplex PCR; TCRdb lists only in-frame clones, some missing. This table holds hundreds of thousands of clones, 70% to 90% found once. Sequencing input: peripheral blood. Every receptor here comes from a man in his fifties or sixties with COVID-19, enrolled during active disease.

The chain links TRBV7-9 to TRBJ2-3; D may be TRBD2 (5 bases). CDR1 and CDR2 from the germline V gene are SEHNR and FQNEAQ (reference sequence). The V end lost 5 bases, the J end lost 1 base, and 16 bases lay between the germline ends. The CDR3 loop spans 16 amino acids. The CDR3 spells CASSPSLGRGTDTQYF. The CDR3 DNA follows: TGTGCCAGCAGCCCCTCCCTAGGGCGGGGCACAGATACGCAGTATTTT.

There are a few counts of this clone. The rearrangement links TRBV5-1 to TRBJ1-2, with D unresolved. Germline CDR1 reads SGHRS; CDR2 reads YFSETQ. V was shortened by 6 bases and J by 1 base, with 10 bases between the two germline ends. The CDR3 sequence is 13 residues long. DNA of the CDR3: TGCGCCAGCAAGTTGGCCTTTAACTATGGCTACACCTTC. Amino acid sequence: CASKLAFNYGYTF.

This chain connects TRBV3-1 (or the pseudogene TRBV3-2) to TRBJ1-1; 10 bases are a match to TRBD1. With 6 bases clipped from V and 7 bases from J, the junction kept 8 bases outside the gene matches. The CDR3 sequence is 14 residues long. The germline V gene has CDR1 LGHDT and CDR2 YNNKEL (reference sequence). Here the CDR3 DNA reads TGTGCCAGCAGTCTTCGGACAGGGGGGTATGAAGCTTTCTTT. Protein product: CASSLRTGGYEAFF.

This clone was detected once. This chain uses TRBV13 with TRBJ1-2; TRBD1 aligns across 8 bases. There are 14 residues in the CDR3. CDR1 is PRHDT and CDR2 is FYEKMQ in the germline V gene (reference sequence). J was trimmed by 8 bases and V by 0 bases; bases with no gene match: 5. CDR3 sequence (DNA): TGTGCCAGCAGCTTAGGCAGGGGGCAGGAAGGCTACACCTTC. This encodes CASSLGRGQEGYTF.

The chain carries TRBV7-5 and TRBJ2-5; TRBD1 reflects the table's D call only, with no check against the DNA. TRBV7-5 is a known pseudogene. The CDR3 loop spans 15 amino acids. CDR3 nucleotide sequence: TGTGCCAGAAGCCGGGACAGAAAGTACCAAGAGACCCAGTACTTC. Translated: CARSRDRKYQETQYF.

The V and J genes are TRBV7-2 and TRBJ2-3; the D gene is possibly TRBD1 (6 bases). Between the trimmed V and J ends, which lost 2 bases and 5 bases, there was a span of 11 bases. Germline V gene sequence: CDR1 SGHTA, CDR2 FQGNSA. The CDR3 covers 14 residues. CDR3 in amino acids: CASSLRRGGDTQYF. In nucleotides, the CDR3 is TGTGCCAGCAGCTTAAGGAGAGGGGGAGATACGCAGTATTTT.

The V and J genes are TRBV28 and TRBJ1-6; TRBD1 is a possible D gene (5 bases). Between the trimmed V and J ends, which lost 5 bases and 7 bases, there was a span of 15 bases. This CDR3 is 15 amino acids long. Germline V gene lookup returns CDR1 MDHEN and CDR2 SYDVKM. DNA of the CDR3: TGTGCCAGCAGTCAGCTCAGGGTTGCGAATTCACCCCTCCACTTT. As protein: CASSQLRVANSPLHF.

This chain uses TRBV13 with TRBJ2-7; maybe TRBD2 (6 bases). Per the germline V gene, CDR1 is PRHDT and CDR2 is FYEKMQ (reference sequence). Trimming shortened V by 4 bases and J by 3 bases, and 22 bases separated the two germline ends. This CDR3 has 17 amino acids. The CDR3 protein is CASSSGFGTSYNYEQYF. The CDR3 DNA reads TGTGCCAGCAGCTCGGGGTTTGGAACTAGCTATAACTACGAGCAGTACTTC. The whole variable domain, remainder taken from reference TRBV13 and TRBJ2-7, is AAGVIQSPRHLIKEKRETATLKCYPIPRHDTVYWYQQGPGQDPQFLISFYEKMQSDKGSIPDRFSAQQFSDYHSELNMSSLELGDSALYFCASSSGFGTSYNYEQYFGPGTRLTVT.

There are a few counts of this clone. The chain employs TRBV4-2 and TRBJ1-4; 7 nucleotides line up with TRBD1. The germline V gene encodes CDR1 LGHNA and CDR2 YNFKEQ. The CDR3 is 14 residues long. Unmatched junction bases numbered 4, after V lost 4 bases and J lost 5 bases. The CDR3: CASSRRGQNEKLFF. CDR3 DNA sequence: TGTGCCAGCAGCCGAAGGGGACAGAATGAAAAACTGTTTTTT.

The genes are TRBV7-8 and TRBJ1-2; TRBD1 agrees at 8 bases. V was pared by 5 bases and J by 7 bases, with 15 bases of the junction left unmatched. Germline V gives CDR1 SGHVS, CDR2 FQNEAQ. The CDR3 is 16 residues long. In DNA, the CDR3 is TGTGCCAGCAGCCTGCTCGCAGGGGGCACGGTTTGTGGCTACACCTTC. Its translation: CASSLLAGGTVCGYTF.

This chain joins TRBV4-3 and TRBJ2-3; 10 positions agree with TRBD2. Trimming took 6 bases from V and 4 from J; bases not matched to a gene: 10. Germline-derived CDR1 and CDR2 are LGHNA and YSLEER. This CDR3 comprises 16 residues. The CDR3 loop reads CASRPGTSVYPDTQYF. The CDR3 DNA reads as TGCGCCAGCAGGCCCGGGACTAGCGTTTACCCAGATACGCAGTATTTT.

The chain recombines TRBV9 with TRBJ2-3, with D perhaps matching TRBD1 (6 bases). V gave up 3 bases and J gave up 3 bases, with 17 bases separating them. Germline V gene sequence: CDR1 SGDLS, CDR2 YYNGEE. The CDR3 sequence is 16 residues long. The CDR3 DNA reads as TGTGCCAGCAGCGCCTCAGTGAACAGGGTGACAGATACGCAGTATTTT. Protein: CASSASVNRVTDTQYF.

The genes are TRBV11-3 and TRBJ2-3; tentatively, D is TRBD2 (5 bases). The germline V and J ends were trimmed by 5 bases and 3 bases, with 12 bases remaining between them. The CDR3 has 14 residues. Germline loops: CDR1 SGHNT, CDR2 YENEEA. The CDR3 DNA reads as TGTGCCAGCAGCCCGCGGGCAGGAACAGATACGCAGTATTTT. Translated: CASSPRAGTDTQYF.

V is TRBV7-9 and J is TRBJ2-1, with 9 bases lining up with TRBD2. CDR3 size: 14 residues. Germline trimming cut 5 bases from V and 4 bases from J; bases unmatched to any gene: 3. Germline V gene sequence: CDR1 SEHNR, CDR2 FQNEAQ (reference sequence). CDR3 region: CASSLGLAYNEQFF. The CDR3 region has the DNA TGTGCCAGCAGCCTTGGACTAGCGTACAATGAGCAGTTCTTC.

V gene TRBV15 combines with J gene TRBJ1-5, with 8 bases identical to TRBD1. With V trimmed by 2 bases and J by 3 bases, 21 bases remained unmatched. The CDR3 has 21 amino acids. CDR1 is LNHNV and CDR2 is YYDKDF in the germline V gene (reference sequence). Here the CDR3 DNA reads TGTGCCACCAGCAGACTGCGAGGACAGGGTACCCCCGGTGGGACCAATCAGCCCCAGCATTTT. Its protein is CATSRLRGQGTPGGTNQPQHF.

This sequence joins TRBV30 and TRBJ2-3; no definite D call. Germline values: CDR1 GTSNPN, CDR2 SVGIG (reference sequence). This CDR3 region has 14 residues. The V and J ends lost 3 bases and 0 bases respectively, with 10 bases between them. The DNA for the CDR3 is TGTGCCTGGAGAGCCCCCCCTAGCACAGATACGCAGTATTTT. Translating it yields CAWRAPPSTDTQYF. The whole variable domain, filled in from reference TRBV30 and TRBJ2-3, reads SQTIHQWPATLVQPVGSPLSLECTVEGTSNPNLYWYRQAAGRGLQLLFYSVGIGQISSEVPQNLSASRPQDRQFILSSKKLLLSDSGFYLCAWRAPPSTDTQYFGPGTRLTVL.

The V and J genes are TRBV2 and TRBJ1-1; D possibly corresponds to TRBD1 (6 bases). Germline assignment: CDR1 SNHLY and CDR2 FYNNEI. V shed 4 bases and J shed 1 base, with 13 bases lying between them. This CDR3 contains 15 residues. The CDR3, as DNA: TGTGCCAGCAGTGTAGAGGGACAAAAGAACACTGAAGCTTTCTTT. This codes for CASSVEGQKNTEAFF.

CDR3 region: CASSPGTGRSQPQHF. The CDR3 DNA sequence: TGTGCCAGTAGTCCCGGGACAGGGCGGAGCCAGCCCCAGCATTTT. V is TRBV19 and J is TRBJ1-5; 9 bases are shared with TRBD1. From germline, CDR1 is LNHDA and CDR2 SQIVND (reference sequence). The CDR3 has 15 amino acids. Unmatched junction bases numbered 9, after V lost 5 bases and J lost 7 bases.

This clone was detected once. V is TRBV5-6 and J is TRBJ2-1; D is ambiguous. Germline V gene lookup returns CDR1 SGHDT and CDR2 YYEEEE. The CDR3 extends over 15 amino acids. Trimming took 0 bases from V and 2 from J, leaving 9 bases between them. This CDR3 reads CASSLGAVPYNEQFF. CDR3 bases: TGTGCCAGCAGCTTGGGGGCAGTTCCCTACAATGAGCAGTTCTTC.

The chain links TRBV5-1 to TRBJ1-4; 8 nucleotides match TRBD1. Germline V gives CDR1 SGHRS, CDR2 YFSETQ. This CDR3 is 16 amino acids long. The junction had 5 bases not matched to a gene; V was cut back by 4 bases and J by 0 bases. The CDR3 sequence is CASSTGTGATNEKLFF. The DNA of the CDR3 is TGCGCCAGCAGCACCGGGACAGGAGCAACTAATGAAAAACTGTTTTTT.

V gene TRBV4-1 combines with J gene TRBJ2-3; D ambiguous. Trimming took 1 base from V and 1 from J, leaving 12 bases between them. This CDR3 spans 16 amino acids. Germline CDR1 reads MGHRA; CDR2 reads YSYEKL. The CDR3, as DNA: TGCGCCAGCAGCCAAGGAATAACCTATCGCACAGATACGCAGTATTTT. This gives the protein CASSQGITYRTDTQYF.

The chain is built from TRBV12-3 or TRBV12-4 and TRBJ2-7, with a weak D call TRBD1 (6 bases). CDR3 length equals 13 residues. V lost 7 bases and J lost 2, with 12 bases in between. The CDR3 loop reads CASKQGAAYEQYF. The CDR3 DNA reads TGTGCCAGCAAACAGGGTGCTGCCTACGAGCAGTACTTC.

J is TRBJ1-5 and V is TRBV7-6; no clear D gene. Between the trimmed V and J ends, which lost 1 base and 0 bases, there was a span of 4 bases. Germline CDR1 and CDR2: SGHVS and FNYEAQ. This CDR3 has 14 residues. CDR3 nucleotide sequence: TGTGCCAGCAGCTTAGGGGCTAGCAATCAGCCCCAGCATTTT. This gives the protein CASSLGASNQPQHF.

The CDR3 DNA follows: TGTGCCAGCCGGGGCGGGGGCTCGACTGAAGCTTTCTTT. Translation: CASRGGGSTEAFF. The chain carries TRBV28 and TRBJ1-1; possible D gene TRBD1, 6 bases. V was clipped by 8 bases and J by 5 bases, with 15 bases between them. CDR3 length: 13 amino acids. Looked up from germline, CDR1 is MDHEN and CDR2 is SYDVKM.

The chain recombines TRBV27 with TRBJ1-1; D might be TRBD1 (5 bases). This CDR3 spans 13 amino acids. The V gene lost 6 bases and the J gene lost 1 base, with 9 bases spanning the gap. Germline loops: CDR1 MNHEY, CDR2 SMNVEV (reference sequence). DNA of the CDR3: TGTGCCAGCAGCGCAGACAGGAACACTGAAGCTTTCTTT. Encoded protein: CASSADRNTEAFF.

The V call is TRBV5-5, the J call TRBJ2-2; D may be TRBD1 (6 bases). Trimming removed 0 bases at V and 4 bases at J, with 16 bases between. The CDR3 consists of 17 residues. Germline CDR1 is SGHKS and CDR2 is YYEKEE (reference sequence). The CDR3 coding sequence is TGTGCCAGCAGCTTGGCTCTTTTGACAGGCGGCACCGGGGAGCTGTTTTTT. Translation: CASSLALLTGGTGELFF.

This clone was observed once. The chain carries TRBV3-1 (or the pseudogene TRBV3-2) and TRBJ1-2; D remains ambiguous. Looked up from germline, CDR1 is LGHDT and CDR2 is YNNKEL (reference sequence). Trimming pared 4 bases from V and 0 bases from J, leaving 12 bases between. The CDR3 consists of 15 residues. The CDR3: CASSRGPPPNYGYTF. The CDR3 region has the DNA TGTGCCAGCAGCCGCGGGCCCCCCCCTAACTATGGCTACACCTTC.

The chain uses TRBV24-1 and TRBJ2-5; 8 bases agree with TRBD1. CDR1 is KGHDR and CDR2 is SFDVKD in the germline V gene. This CDR3 region has 16 residues. J lost 5 bases, V lost 4 bases, and 11 bases had no gene match. The CDR3 reads CATSESRGPQVETQYF. The CDR3 nucleotides read TGTGCCACCAGTGAAAGCAGGGGGCCCCAAGTGGAGACCCAGTACTTC.

The chain combines TRBV6-4 with TRBJ1-6; 7 positions match TRBD1. With V trimmed by 6 bases and J by 10 bases, 12 bases remained unmatched. The CDR3 extends over 15 amino acids. Germline CDR1 and CDR2: MRHNA and SNTAGT. The CDR3 sequence is CASSAQTGSYSPLHF. DNA for the CDR3: TGTGCCAGCAGCGCACAGACAGGGAGTTACTCACCCCTCCACTTT.